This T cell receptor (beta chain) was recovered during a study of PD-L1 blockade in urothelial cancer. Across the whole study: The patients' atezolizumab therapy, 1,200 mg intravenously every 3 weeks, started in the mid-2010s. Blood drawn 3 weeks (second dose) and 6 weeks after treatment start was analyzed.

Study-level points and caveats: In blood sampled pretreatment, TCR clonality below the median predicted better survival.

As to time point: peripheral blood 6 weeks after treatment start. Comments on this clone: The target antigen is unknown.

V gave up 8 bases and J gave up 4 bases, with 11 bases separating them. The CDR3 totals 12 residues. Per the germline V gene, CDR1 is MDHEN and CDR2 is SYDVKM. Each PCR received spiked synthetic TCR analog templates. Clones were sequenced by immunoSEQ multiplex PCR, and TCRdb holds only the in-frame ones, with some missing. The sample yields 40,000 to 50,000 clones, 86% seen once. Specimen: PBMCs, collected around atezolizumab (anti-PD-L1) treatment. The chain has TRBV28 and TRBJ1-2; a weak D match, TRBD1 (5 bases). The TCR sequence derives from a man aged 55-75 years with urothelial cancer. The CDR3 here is CASGQGPYGYTF. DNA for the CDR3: TGTGCCAGCGGGCAGGGCCCCTATGGCTACACCTTC.